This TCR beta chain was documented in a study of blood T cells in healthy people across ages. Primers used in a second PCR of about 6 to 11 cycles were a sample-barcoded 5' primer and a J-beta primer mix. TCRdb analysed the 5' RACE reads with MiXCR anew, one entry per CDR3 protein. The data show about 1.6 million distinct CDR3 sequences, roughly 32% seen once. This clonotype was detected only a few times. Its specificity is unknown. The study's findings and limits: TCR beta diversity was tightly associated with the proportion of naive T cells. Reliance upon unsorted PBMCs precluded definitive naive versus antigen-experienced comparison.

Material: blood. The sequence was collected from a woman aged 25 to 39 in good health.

CDR3 coding DNA: TGTGCCAGCAGTGAAGTGGGGCCGGGACTAGGCTTCTACGAGCAGTACTTC. Amino acid sequence: CASSEVGPGLGFYEQYF. This chain uses TRBV25-1 with TRBJ2-7; 8 positions match TRBD2. V lost 2 bases and J lost 3; bases outside the gene matches: 12. The CDR3 is 17 amino acids. Germline V gene sequence: CDR1 MGHDK, CDR2 SYGVNS.